A selection of T cell receptor beta chains follows, all from one sample in a study of T cells in Graves' hyperthyroidism and ophthalmopathy. A single record per CDR3 protein comes from TCRdb applying MiXCR to the multiplex PCR reads. The sample lists fewer than 750,000 distinct CDR3 sequences, approximately 14% occurring once. The sequencing input was blood. The receptors originated from a woman between 35 and 50 years old with Graves' ophthalmopathy. CDR3s include the opening cysteine and the closing phenylalanine or tryptophan. The D gene is left open where the match is weak. Size is stated for part of the rows, as once, few or many counts, or as a class when the clone is expanded.

cdr3_nt cdr3_aa d_call j_call clone_size cdr3_length v_call
TGTGCCAGCAGTCCGGGACTAGCGGTTCGTTTGTCCTACGAGCAGTACTTC CASSPGLAVRLSYEQYF TRBD2 TRBJ2-7 many 17 TRBV27
TGCGCCAGCAGCTTAAGGGCCACCGGGGAGCTGTTTTTT CASSLRATGELFF . TRBJ2-2 many 13 TRBV5-1
TGTGCCAGCAGTTTAACCGGGACAGGGGCGACGCCCCAGTACTTC CASSLTGTGATPQYF TRBD1 TRBJ2-5 . 15 TRBV27
TGCAGTGCTAGAGAAGTCGGGGGACTCCGCTACGAGCAGTACTTC CSAREVGGLRYEQYF . TRBJ2-7 many 15 TRBV20-1
TGTGCCAGCACTGGGGACTACTATGGCTACACCTTC CASTGDYYGYTF . TRBJ1-2 many 12 TRBV28
TGCGCCAGTGGAGCGGGGCAGGGGACCTATGGCTACACCTTC CASGAGQGTYGYTF . TRBJ1-2 many 14 TRBV5-1
TGTGCCAGCAACCGGGACACTCCCTACGAGCAGTACTTC CASNRDTPYEQYF . TRBJ2-7 many 13 TRBV6-1
TGCGCCAGCAGCTACGGACTAGCGGGAGACACCGGGGAGCTGTTTTTT CASSYGLAGDTGELFF TRBD2 TRBJ2-2 . 16 TRBV5-1
TGTGCCACCAGTGATTCCGAGACACTCGGGGCGGAGCAGTACTTC CATSDSETLGAEQYF . TRBJ2-7 many 15 TRBV24-1
TGCGCCAGCAGCTTGCAAGCTAGCGGGAGGGACGAGCAGTACTTC CASSLQASGRDEQYF TRBD2 TRBJ2-7 few 15 TRBV5-1
TGTGCCAGCAGCTTAGATCTGGCAGATACGCAGTATTTT CASSLDLADTQYF . TRBJ2-3 . 13 TRBV11-2
TGTGCCACCAGTGGCCCAGGGCTTGGGTATGGCTACACCTTC CATSGPGLGYGYTF . TRBJ1-2 many 14 TRBV24-1
TGTGCCAGCAGCATGGGACACAACCCAGTCTATGGCTACACCTTC CASSMGHNPVYGYTF . TRBJ1-2 . 15 TRBV28
TGTGCCAGCGGAACTAAGGGGTACACCGGGGAGCTGTTTTTT CASGTKGYTGELFF . TRBJ2-2 . 14 TRBV6-1
TGTGCCATCAGCATGGACAGGGGGAACACTGAAGCTTTCTTT CAISMDRGNTEAFF TRBD1 TRBJ1-1 many 14 TRBV10-3
TGCGCCACCCGGGGGGCTTCGAATTCACCCCTCCACTTT CATRGASNSPLHF . TRBJ1-6 . 13 TRBV5-1
TGTGCCAGCAGAAGACCGGGACAGGGTTATTGGAACACCATATATTTT CASRRPGQGYWNTIYF TRBD1 TRBJ1-3 . 16 TRBV28
TGTGCCAGCAGGAGCTGGGGGCAGAATAATTCACCCCTCCACTTT CASRSWGQNNSPLHF . TRBJ1-6 many 15 TRBV27
TGTGCCAGCAGTCGTTTCATGGGCGGGGAGACCCAGTACTTC CASSRFMGGETQYF . TRBJ2-5 many 14 TRBV6-2/TRBV6-3
TGTGCCATCAGTGTTCGACAGACCTACGAGCAGTACTTC CAISVRQTYEQYF . TRBJ2-7 many 13 TRBV10-3
TGTGCCAGCAGTTCTCCGGGACACGTCAAGAAAACTTTCTTT CASSSPGHVKKTFF . TRBJ1-1 many 14 TRBV7-2
TGTGCCAGCAGTTTAGGCGCCGCTTATAGCAATCAGCCCCAGCATTTT CASSLGAAYSNQPQHF . TRBJ1-5 many 16 TRBV12-3/TRBV12-4
TGTGCCAGCACCTCCGGGACAGGGGGTTCCTACGAGCAGTACTTC CASTSGTGGSYEQYF TRBD1 TRBJ2-7 many 15 TRBV6-1
TGTGCCAGCAGTGGGGATTTTGGAAACACCATATATTTT CASSGDFGNTIYF . TRBJ1-3 many 13 TRBV6-1
TGTGCCAGCAGGGACGATTTAACCGGGGAGCTGTTTTTT CASRDDLTGELFF . TRBJ2-2 few 13 TRBV6-4
TGTGCCAGCAGCTCCCCTCCCGACAGCTTCTATGGCTACACCTTC CASSSPPDSFYGYTF . TRBJ1-2 many 15 TRBV7-8
TGTGCCAGCAGCTTACCCAACCGGGAAGAGACCCAGTACTTC CASSLPNREETQYF . TRBJ2-5 few 14 TRBV13
TGTGCCTGGAGTTTCCAGCCCTGGGAAGCGGCTTTCTTT CAWSFQPWEAAFF . TRBJ1-1 many 13 TRBV30
TGTGCCAGCAGTGTCCGGGACAGGGCTCCGTACGAGCGGTACTTC CASSVRDRAPYERYF TRBD1 TRBJ2-7 . 15 TRBV6-1
TGTGCCAGCAGTGAACGGGGCCTGAACACTGAAGCTTTCTTT CASSERGLNTEAFF . TRBJ1-1 many 14 TRBV6-1